Listed below are T cell receptor beta chains from one sample, sequenced in a study of blood T cell repertoires in COVID-19. Produced via immunoSEQ multiplex PCR; TCRdb's table is partial and in-frame only. The sample consists of roughly 500,000 clones, roughly 88% of them appearing once. Sequencing was performed on PBMCs or T cells enriched from blood (not recorded which). These receptors were obtained from a woman between 40 and 55 years old who had recovered from COVID-19. Both conserved end residues are part of each CDR3. A D gene is named only where the DNA matches it firmly. Clone size is stated in some rows and not others, as once, few, many or a class when expanded.

V,size,length,D,J,CDR3,DNA
TRBV18,once,13,NA,TRBJ1-6,CATHRSPNSPLHF,TGTGCCACCCATCGAAGCCCAAATTCACCCCTCCACTTT
TRBV6-5,NA,14,NA,TRBJ2-1,CASSSSGSYNEQFF,TGTGCCAGCAGTTCCAGCGGTTCCTACAATGAGCAGTTCTTC
TRBV11-3,NA,15,NA,TRBJ2-7,CASSLSDEGAYEQYF,TGTGCCAGCAGCTTATCGGACGAGGGAGCCTACGAGCAGTACTTC
TRBV7-2,NA,16,NA,TRBJ2-1,CASSSRLPTTRNEQFF,TGTGCCAGCAGCTCGCGCCTACCGACGACGAGGAATGAGCAGTTCTTC
TRBV19,NA,14,NA,TRBJ2-1,CASKPSPSYNEQFF,TGTGCCAGTAAGCCCTCCCCGTCATACAATGAGCAGTTCTTC
TRBV5-1,NA,15,TRBD1,TRBJ1-1,CASSLETGERVGAFF,TGCGCCAGCAGCTTGGAGACAGGGGAGAGGGTGGGAGCTTTCTTT
TRBV5-4,NA,16,TRBD2,TRBJ2-3,CASSPGTSGKTDTQYF,TGTGCCAGCAGCCCAGGGACTAGCGGGAAAACAGATACGCAGTATTTT
TRBV6-5,NA,14,NA,TRBJ2-1,CASRDTGSYNEQFF,TGTGCCAGCAGGGACACAGGCTCCTACAATGAGCAGTTCTTC
TRBV24-1,once,16,TRBD1,TRBJ2-3,CATSVRETGRTDTQYF,TGTGCCACCAGTGTAAGGGAGACAGGGAGAACGGATACGCAGTATTTT
TRBV20-1,few,11,NA,TRBJ2-1,CSAGARNEQFF,TGCAGTGCCGGTGCCCGCAATGAGCAGTTCTTC
TRBV3-1/TRBV3-2,once,16,TRBD2,TRBJ2-1,CASSQGKLAGVDEQFF,TGTGCCAGCAGCCAAGGCAAACTAGCGGGAGTCGATGAGCAGTTCTTC
TRBV27,NA,15,TRBD2,TRBJ2-1,CASSHGLAGYNEQFF,TGTGCCAGCAGTCATGGACTAGCGGGATACAATGAGCAGTTCTTC
TRBV30,NA,16,NA,TRBJ2-7,CAWNPSGSSFMYEQYF,TGTGCCTGGAACCCCTCGGGGTCTAGCTTCATGTACGAGCAGTACTTC
TRBV3-1/TRBV3-2,once,15,TRBD2,TRBJ2-2,CASSQGGGTTGELFF,TGTGCCAGCAGCCAAGGGGGGGGTACCACCGGGGAGCTGTTTTTT
TRBV7-9,NA,13,TRBD1,TRBJ1-5,CASRYRGDQPQHF,TGTGCCAGCAGGTACAGGGGAGATCAGCCCCAGCATTTT
TRBV27,NA,16,NA,TRBJ1-1,CASSLSGSMRGTEAFF,TGTGCCAGCAGTTTATCTGGTTCGATGCGGGGCACTGAAGCTTTCTTT
TRBV7-2,once,16,TRBD2,TRBJ2-2,CASSLGSGSLSGELFF,TGTGCCAGCAGCTTAGGTAGCGGGAGCTTATCAGGGGAGCTGTTTTTT
TRBV5-1,NA,14,NA,TRBJ2-7,CASSLDPGPSEQYF,TGCGCCAGCAGCTTGGATCCAGGGCCCTCCGAGCAGTACTTC
TRBV15,NA,16,NA,TRBJ1-2,CATSRDVPQAPSGYTF,TGTGCCACCAGCAGAGATGTTCCACAGGCTCCTTCTGGCTACACCTTC
TRBV7-2,few,14,TRBD1,TRBJ1-3,CASSLATGVNTIYF,TGTGCCAGCAGCTTAGCGACAGGGGTAAACACCATATATTTT
TRBV7-8,NA,15,NA,TRBJ1-2,CASSLRRTANYGYTF,TGTGCCAGCAGCTTACGACGGACAGCTAACTATGGCTACACCTTC
TRBV9,NA,18,NA,TRBJ1-3,CASSASGGAPSSGNTIYF,TGTGCCAGCAGCGCCAGCGGGGGCGCCCCTTCCTCTGGAAACACCATATATTTT
TRBV7-2,NA,15,TRBD2,TRBJ2-1,CASSFFKAGAGEQFF,TGTGCCAGCAGCTTTTTCAAAGCGGGAGCGGGTGAGCAGTTCTTC
TRBV15,NA,14,NA,TRBJ1-2,CATSRNRENYGYTF,TGTGCCACCAGCAGAAACAGGGAAAACTATGGCTACACCTTC
TRBV10-3,NA,18,TRBD1,TRBJ2-1,CAISEDSPGQGSESEQFF,TGTGCCATCAGTGAGGATTCCCCTGGACAGGGATCGGAGAGTGAGCAGTTCTTC
TRBV5-6,once,15,TRBD1,TRBJ1-5,CASSTTGGGNQPQHF,TGTGCCAGCAGCACGACAGGGGGAGGCAATCAGCCCCAGCATTTT
TRBV18,NA,14,TRBD1,TRBJ1-1,CASSPHQGENEAFF,TGTGCCAGCTCACCACACCAGGGGGAGAATGAAGCTTTCTTT
TRBV4-1,NA,13,NA,TRBJ1-2,CASSPPGAYGYTF,TGCGCCAGCAGCCCCCCTGGAGCCTATGGCTACACCTTC
TRBV19,NA,15,TRBD1,TRBJ1-2,CASRNTGARGMGYTF,TGTGCCAGTAGGAACACAGGGGCCCGAGGCATGGGCTACACCTTC
TRBV29-1,once,12,TRBD1,TRBJ2-1,CSGGQTYNEQFF,TGCAGCGGGGGACAGACATACAATGAGCAGTTCTTC
TRBV10-3,NA,15,NA,TRBJ2-5,CAISEDTRPQETQYF,TGTGCCATCAGTGAGGACACCCGGCCCCAAGAGACCCAGTACTTC
TRBV21-1,NA,15,NA,TRBJ1-1,CASSYQGADNTEAFF,TGTGCCAGCAGCTACCAAGGGGCCGACAACACTGAAGCTTTCTTT
TRBV30,NA,16,TRBD1,TRBJ2-1,CAWSTSGTGEVGEQFF,TGTGCCTGGAGTACCTCCGGGACAGGGGAGGTGGGTGAGCAGTTCTTC
TRBV5-1,NA,14,TRBD1,TRBJ1-4,CASSAGQGGEKLFF,TGCGCCAGCAGCGCGGGACAGGGGGGCGAAAAACTGTTTTTT
TRBV6-5,NA,15,NA,TRBJ1-2,CASRTPGRGGERYTF,TGTGCCAGCAGGACCCCGGGACGGGGGGGTGAGCGCTACACCTTC
TRBV7-2,NA,14,NA,TRBJ2-4,CASSLDPGHPIQYF,TGTGCCAGCAGCTTAGATCCGGGACACCCAATTCAGTACTTC
TRBV7-2,NA,14,NA,TRBJ2-2,CASSWLVSTGELFF,TGTGCCAGCAGCTGGCTGGTAAGCACCGGGGAGCTGTTTTTT
TRBV18,NA,14,TRBD2,TRBJ2-1,CASSPESGGNEQFF,TGTGCCAGCTCACCTGAGTCGGGGGGAAATGAGCAGTTCTTC
TRBV2,once,14,NA,TRBJ2-2,CASEAGVNTGELFF,TGTGCCAGCGAGGCAGGGGTGAACACCGGGGAGCTGTTTTTT
TRBV6-1,once,13,TRBD1,TRBJ2-7,CASSEQGAGEQYF,TGTGCCAGCAGTGAACAGGGGGCAGGCGAGCAGTACTTC
TRBV11-2,NA,16,TRBD1,TRBJ1-6,CASSLQFDRDNSPLHF,TGTGCCAGCAGCTTACAATTTGACAGGGATAATTCACCCCTCCACTTT
TRBV11-2,NA,18,TRBD1,TRBJ2-2,CASSLDVTGTGGTGELFF,TGTGCCAGCAGCTTAGATGTGACAGGGACAGGGGGCACCGGGGAGCTGTTTTTT
TRBV3-1/TRBV3-2,NA,16,NA,TRBJ1-5,CASSQAPPGFNQPQHF,TGTGCCAGCAGCCAAGCCCCCCCGGGGTTTAATCAGCCCCAGCATTTT
TRBV19,NA,19,TRBD2,TRBJ2-7,CASSEGSTSGRGISYEQYF,TGTGCCAGTAGTGAGGGCTCAACTAGCGGGAGGGGTATTTCCTACGAGCAGTACTTC
TRBV21-1,NA,15,NA,TRBJ1-1,CASSKEGQDRTEAFF,TGTGCCAGCAGCAAAGAGGGGCAGGACCGCACTGAAGCTTTCTTT